This entry is about one T cell receptor beta chain. Its antigen is unknown. These data are taken from a study of spatial heterogeneity in lung cancer. Study-wide context: After resection, follow-up PBMC samples were sequenced when available, at a median of roughly two years later.

The time point: blood at routine non-recurrence follow-up after resection. Unsorted whole RNA from tumor, nontumor lung or frozen PBMC underwent sequencing. The V segment lost 4 bases and the J segment 2 bases; nucleotides outside the gene matches: 5. In germline, CDR1 is SGDLS, CDR2 YYNGEE. CDR3 length: 15 residues. Single TCR cDNA molecules each had their own unique molecular identifier. TCRdb re-derived calls from the 5' RACE reads in MiXCR, one entry per CDR3 protein. The sample consists of roughly 15,000 distinct CDR3 sequences, 15% to 20% of them appearing once. Study-level points and caveats: The study found ubiquitous expanded tumor TCRs in blood more at resection than follow-up.

The sample consisted of PBMCs, taken at follow-up. The origin of this receptor is a male donor with early-stage non-small cell lung cancer. V and J are TRBV9 and TRBJ1-1; 10 positions agree with TRBD1. For the CDR3, the DNA is TGTGCCAGCAGCCCCCGGACAGGGGGAAACACTGAAGCTTTCTTT. It specifies CASSPRTGGNTEAFF.